One sample yielded the 17 T cell receptor beta chains listed below, sequenced in a study of cytomegalovirus exposure and HLA in healthy donors. PCR used 60 Vbeta primers and 13 Jbeta primers. Sequenced by immunoSEQ multiplex PCR; TCRdb stores in-frame clones only, minus some. Here the sample spans some 71,000 clones, about 70% being singletons. Sequencing input: PBMCs. These receptors came from a woman between 50 and 59 years old in good health and CMV-seropositive.

This clone was picked up a small number of times. The J gene is TRBJ2-3, the V gene TRBV27; TRBD2 aligns across 9 bases. CDR3 length: 18 amino acids. J gave up 2 bases and V 2 bases, and 11 bases lay outside the gene matches. CDR1 is MNHEY and CDR2 is SMNVEV in the germline V gene (reference sequence). The CDR3 coding sequence is TGTGCCAGCAGTTTACCGGTTTGGCGGGGGGGCCTCACAGATACGCAGTATTTT. This codes for CASSLPVWRGGLTDTQYF.

The gene calls are TRBV6-5 and TRBJ1-1, with 7 positions matching TRBD1. V trimming: 6 bases; J trimming: 5 bases; junction bases outside the gene matches: 9. This CDR3 spans 14 amino acids. The germline V gene has CDR1 MNHEY and CDR2 SVGAGI. This CDR3 is CASSVRQGRTEAFF. The CDR3 nucleotides read TGTGCCAGCAGCGTTCGACAGGGAAGAACTGAAGCTTTCTTT.

The chain is built from TRBV28 and TRBJ2-2; D is uncertain. The CDR3 loop spans 13 amino acids. V was trimmed by 6 bases and J by 2 bases, leaving 7 bases between them. Per germline, CDR1 MDHEN and CDR2 SYDVKM. Here the CDR3 reads CASRYINTGELFF. The CDR3 bases are TGTGCCAGCAGATATATTAACACCGGGGAGCTGTTTTTT.

The chain couples TRBV15 to TRBJ1-5; D is undetermined. CDR3 length equals 15 residues. Trimming took off 0 bases at V and 7 bases at J, with 13 bases between the two ends. Germline V gives CDR1 LNHNV, CDR2 YYDKDF (reference sequence). The CDR3 is CATSRDRGLKQPQHF. Written as DNA, the CDR3 is TGTGCCACCAGCAGAGATCGTGGCTTGAAACAGCCCCAGCATTTT.

This CDR3 reads CASISGGASSTGELFF. As DNA, the CDR3 is TGCGCCAGCATTAGCGGGGGGGCCTCGAGCACCGGGGAGCTGTTTTTT. The chain carries TRBV5-1 and TRBJ2-2, with 11 positions matching TRBD2. Germline loops: CDR1 SGHRS, CDR2 YFSETQ. The trim removed 6 bases at V and 4 bases at J, leaving 8 bases unmatched. This CDR3 spans 16 amino acids.

The chain is built from TRBV9 and TRBJ1-6; D perhaps matches TRBD1 (6 bases). Trimming stripped 3 bases from V and 5 bases from J, with 12 bases between. There are 15 residues in the CDR3. Germline-derived CDR1 and CDR2 are SGDLS and YYNGEE. Written as DNA, the CDR3 is TGTGCCAGCAGCGCACTTACAGGGAATAATTCACCCCTCCACTTT. This gives the protein CASSALTGNNSPLHF.

The chain couples TRBV30 to TRBJ2-7, with 10 bases matching TRBD2. The CDR3 extends over 12 amino acids. V dropped 4 bases and J dropped 6; count of bases not matched to a gene: 3. Looked up from germline, CDR1 is GTSNPN and CDR2 is SVGIG (reference sequence). DNA of the CDR3: TGTGCCTGGACTAGCGGGAGTATCGAGCAGTACTTC. Protein sequence: CAWTSGSIEQYF.

The chain couples TRBV7-2 to TRBJ2-2, with D unresolved. CDR3 length equals 13 residues. The germline CDR1 and CDR2 sequences are SGHTA and FQGNSA. Trimming left V 3 bases short and J 4 bases short, with 6 bases between. CDR3: CASSFAVTGELFF. As DNA, the CDR3 is TGTGCCAGCAGCTTCGCGGTCACCGGGGAGCTGTTTTTT.

The rearrangement joins TRBV27 to TRBJ2-7, with 9 positions matching TRBD2. V was clipped by 3 bases and J by 3 bases; unmatched bases: 0. The V gene's germline CDR1 is MNHEY and CDR2 SMNVEV (reference sequence). The CDR3 is made up of 13 amino acids. The CDR3 sequence is CASSLREGYEQYF. The CDR3 region has the DNA TGTGCCAGCAGTTTGCGGGAGGGCTACGAGCAGTACTTC.

The chain combines TRBV4-3 with TRBJ1-4, with D hard to call. V was cut by 0 bases and J by 4 bases, with 3 bases left in between. There are 13 residues in the CDR3. Germline V gives CDR1 LGHNA, CDR2 YSLEER. CDR3 DNA sequence: TGCGCCAGCAGCCAAGATCTTAATGAAAAACTGTTTTTT. Translation: CASSQDLNEKLFF.

This chain connects TRBV10-2 to TRBJ2-7; TRBD2 aligns across 11 bases. J gave up 0 bases and V 4 bases, and 5 bases lay outside the gene matches. Germline V CDR1 and CDR2: WSHSY, SAAADI. This CDR3 spans 16 amino acids. The CDR3 DNA reads TGCGCCAGCAGTGGAACACTAGCGGGGGACTCCTACGAGCAGTACTTC. Translating gives CASSGTLAGDSYEQYF.

This clone was recorded a few times. The chain combines TRBV7-9 with TRBJ2-3; D remains ambiguous. This CDR3 region has 12 residues. V lost 3 bases and J lost 1, with 2 bases in between. CDR1 is SEHNR and CDR2 is FQNEAQ in the germline V gene (reference sequence). CDR3 DNA sequence: TGTGCCAGCAGCTTCGGCACAGATACGCAGTATTTT. Translated, it gives CASSFGTDTQYF.

This chain joins TRBV7-3 and TRBJ2-5, with 7 bases that match TRBD2. CDR3 length: 13 amino acids. Germline CDR1 is SGHTA and CDR2 is FQGTGA. Losses at the gene ends were 6 bases for V and 5 bases for J; bases not matched to a gene: 6. CDR3 in DNA: TGTGCCAGCAGTCCCGGACTAGGGGAGACCCAGTACTTC. Protein sequence: CASSPGLGETQYF.

The rearrangement joins TRBV7-6 to TRBJ1-4; possibly TRBD1 for D (6 bases). The V gene lost 3 bases and the J gene lost 7 bases, with 12 bases spanning the gap. The length of the CDR3 is 14 residues. Germline assignment: CDR1 SGHVS and CDR2 FNYEAQ. CDR3 in amino acids: CASSFTTGIEKLFF. The CDR3, as DNA: TGTGCCAGCAGCTTCACAACAGGGATTGAAAAACTGTTTTTT.

In its sample, this clone was seen a few times. The CDR3 DNA is TGTGCCAGCAGCTTAGCGCAAGCGGGGGTCCGCAATGAGCAGTTCTTC. Its translation: CASSLAQAGVRNEQFF. The J gene is TRBJ2-1, the V gene TRBV7-6; 8 bases agree with TRBD2. Germline values: CDR1 SGHVS, CDR2 FNYEAQ. This CDR3 is built from 16 residues. With 0 bases clipped from V and 6 bases from J, the junction kept 7 bases outside the gene matches.

The rearrangement links TRBV10-2 to TRBJ1-6, with 7 bases identical to TRBD1. CDR1 is WSHSY, CDR2 SAAADI, per germline. With 4 bases clipped from V and 6 bases from J, the junction kept 9 bases outside the gene matches. This CDR3 has 16 residues. CDR3 coding DNA: TGCGCCAGCAGTGCTACTTCGACAGGGTCTAATTCACCCCTCCACTTT. Translating it yields CASSATSTGSNSPLHF.

V is TRBV7-3 and J is TRBJ2-7, with TRBD2 matching 11 bases. The CDR3 has 15 amino acids. Trimming at V came to 5 bases and at J to 3 bases, leaving 6 bases not matched to a gene. From germline, CDR1 is SGHTA and CDR2 FQGTGA. The CDR3 nucleotides are TGTGCCAGCAGCCCAACTAGCGGGAGAGGCTACGAGCAGTACTTC. It specifies CASSPTSGRGYEQYF.